The sequence of this T cell receptor beta chain was determined in a study of draining lymph node invasion in breast cancer (TCRdb year 2020). As for the study more broadly: Nodal metastasis was diagnosed by histology and cytokeratin immunohistochemistry, and confirmation was obtained by EpCAM/CD45 flow cytometry. In a separate targeted assay, bulk TCR-beta CDR3 sequencing compared sorted memory regulatory T cells and memory conventional CD4 T cells across breast cancer tissues. Matched non-invaded and tumor-invaded tumor-draining lymph nodes plus the primary tumor were contributed by each patient, with both Treg and Tconv subsets profiled. The separate targeted TCR sequencing included lymph nodes from five patients, and primary tumors were also sequenced for most of those five patients. Broader findings and caveats from the paper: Data could not resolve whether Treg conversion occurred in a given organ or whether converted Tregs recirculated between nodes and tumor. The tumor top-100 clone tracking analysis was possible in only a couple of patients. Some of the top 100 tumor clones were detected in invaded and non-invaded nodes, and this detection was taken to suggest recirculation between tumor and draining nodes. TCRs shared between Treg and Tconv subsets were regarded as suggestive, but not proof, of a common clonal origin. Within each tissue, roughly 13-25% of Treg TCRs were also found among Tconvs, a result interpreted as suggesting peripheral Treg induction. In the targeted TCR-seq data, Tregs appeared to be more clonally expanded than Tconvs in all tissues, and lower diversity was found for both subsets in tumor than in lymph nodes.

For memory conventional CD4 T cells, the sort was based on CD4+ CD45RA- CD25- cells. Each tumor-draining lymph node was classified as non-invaded if metastatic tumor cells were absent and as invaded if metastatic tumor cells were present. Before staining and sorting, T cells were pre-enriched using a Miltenyi Pan T Cell isolation kit. Primary tumors were characterized by immunohistochemistry for estrogen receptor, progesterone receptor, HER2 and Ki-67. Within a few hours after surgery, fresh surgical tissue was processed by cutting the tissue into small fragments. The tissue fragments were digested enzymatically for about 20 minutes with Liberase TL plus DNase and were then passed through a 40-micrometer strainer. After DAPI live/dead staining, cells were sorted on a BD FACS Aria II at roughly 98-99% purity. Sorted cells were lysed in TCL buffer, and RNA was purified using a Norgen Single Cell RNA purification kit that included DNase treatment.

The library was made by bulk RNA-seq. The reads were generated on an Illumina HiSeq 2500. The original methods were these. For the separate targeted TCR-seq dataset, CDR3 sequences were extracted and quantified from raw reads using MiXCR version 2.1.5 with default parameters. In the separate targeted TCR-seq dataset, TCR-beta clones were defined by the combination of V gene, J gene and CDR3 sequence. In the separate targeted TCR-seq dataset, clones with fewer than three counts were removed, then only the 90% most strongly expressed clones per sample were retained. In the separate targeted TCR-seq dataset, Treg-Tconv overlap was calculated per tissue as the number of shared clones divided by the total number of Treg clones, multiplied by 100. TCRdb took the public reads, trimmed them with fastp at Q25, ran MiXCR for clone calling and kept in-frame beta chains. Rows are unified per CDR3 protein, each entry keeping the most common DNA and genes. The V and J calls shown here were made by TCRdb, not taken from the authors' results. The sample table contains some 3,000 distinct CDR3 sequences; only one count was recorded for 60% to 85% of them. The ten most abundant clones make up approximately 9.8% of the sample.

A remark on this clonotype: The antigen this receptor binds is unknown. An end of the junction differs from the germline gene, which may be a read error.

The receptor was derived from a female donor with luminal breast cancer. The sequenced sample consisted of sorted memory CD4+ effector T cells from a lymph node. This sample's cell subset or site label indicates: CD45RA-negative sorted CD4+ T cells (memory Tconv or effector/memory Treg).

The DNA sequence is TGCAGTGCGAGCGCTTTGCAGGGGGCTAAAAAAGAGACACAGTACTTC. This encodes CSASALQGAKKETQYF. The sequence links TRBV20-1 to TRBJ2-5, and 8 junction bases match TRBD1. The CDR3 runs 16 amino acids, cysteine and phenylalanine included. This entry keeps only the CDR3 DNA: 48 bases, framed from base 1. The germline V gene (reference sequence) gives CDR1 as DFQATT and CDR2 as SNEGSKA.